This T cell receptor (beta chain) was identified in a study of cytomegalovirus exposure and HLA in healthy donors. Germline CDR1 reads SEHNR; CDR2 reads FQNEAQ (reference sequence). The ends lost 4 bases at V and 2 bases at J; junction bases unmatched: 7. This CDR3 contains 15 residues. An approximately 130-subject validation cohort, separate from the approximately 720-subject first cohort, supplied the donors. Findings and limits, study-wide: Associated with cytomegalovirus, according to the listing, were some 180 TCR beta chains. There were some public TCRs occurring in many donors, but most TCR sequences were rare. In vitro testing confirmed a few CMV-associated chains as specific for CMV antigens.

The data were produced by immunoSEQ multiplex PCR, yet TCRdb's version contains in-frame clones alone and is incomplete. The sample lists 150,000 to 200,000 clones; around 88% were seen once. In regard to this clone: Its antigen is not known.

Sequenced input: PBMCs. The chain recombines TRBV7-9 with TRBJ1-2, with TRBD1 matching 7 bases. The TCR sequence derives from a young woman in good health and CMV-seronegative. The CDR3 DNA reads as TGTGCCAGCAGCTCGAACTTACAGGGGAACTATGGCTACACCTTC. It specifies CASSSNLQGNYGYTF.